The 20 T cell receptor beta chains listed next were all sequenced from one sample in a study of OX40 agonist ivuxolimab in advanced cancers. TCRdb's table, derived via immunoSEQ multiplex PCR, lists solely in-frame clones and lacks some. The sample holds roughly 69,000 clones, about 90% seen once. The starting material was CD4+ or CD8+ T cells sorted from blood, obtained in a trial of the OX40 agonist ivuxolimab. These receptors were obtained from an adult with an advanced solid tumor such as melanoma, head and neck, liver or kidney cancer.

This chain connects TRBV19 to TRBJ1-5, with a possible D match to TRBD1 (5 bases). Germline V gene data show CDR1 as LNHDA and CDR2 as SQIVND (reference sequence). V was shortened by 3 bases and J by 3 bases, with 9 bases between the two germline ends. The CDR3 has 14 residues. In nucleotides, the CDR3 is TGTGCCAGTAGTATTTTCGGGGCCAATCAGCCCCAGCATTTT. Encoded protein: CASSIFGANQPQHF.

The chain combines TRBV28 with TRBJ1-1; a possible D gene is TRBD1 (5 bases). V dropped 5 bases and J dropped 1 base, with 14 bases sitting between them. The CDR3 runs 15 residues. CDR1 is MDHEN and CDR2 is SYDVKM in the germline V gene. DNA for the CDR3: TGTGCCAGCAGTCGACCTTGGGACCCGAACACTGAAGCTTTCTTT. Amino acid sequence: CASSRPWDPNTEAFF.

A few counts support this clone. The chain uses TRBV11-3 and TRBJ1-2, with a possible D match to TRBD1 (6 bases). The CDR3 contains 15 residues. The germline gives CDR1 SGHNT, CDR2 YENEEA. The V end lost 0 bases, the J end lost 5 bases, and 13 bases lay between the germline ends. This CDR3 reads CASSLEQGGSYGYTF. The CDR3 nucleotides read TGTGCCAGCAGCTTAGAACAGGGAGGGAGTTATGGCTACACCTTC.

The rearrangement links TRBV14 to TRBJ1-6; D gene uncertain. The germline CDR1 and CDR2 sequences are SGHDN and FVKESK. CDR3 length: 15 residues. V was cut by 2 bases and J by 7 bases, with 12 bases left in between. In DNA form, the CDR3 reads TGTGCCAGCAGCCAATCCATGAGTGAAAATTCACCCCTCCACTTT. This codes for CASSQSMSENSPLHF.

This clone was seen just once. CDR3 amino acids: CSSSFIGQGFTDTQYF. CDR3 nucleotides: TGCAGCTCCTCCTTTATAGGACAGGGATTTACAGATACGCAGTATTTT. This chain links TRBV29-1 with TRBJ2-3, with 8 bases that match TRBD1. Germline values: CDR1 SQVTM, CDR2 ANQGSEA. V was pared by 8 bases and J by 3 bases, with 16 bases of the junction left unmatched. The CDR3 has 16 amino acids.

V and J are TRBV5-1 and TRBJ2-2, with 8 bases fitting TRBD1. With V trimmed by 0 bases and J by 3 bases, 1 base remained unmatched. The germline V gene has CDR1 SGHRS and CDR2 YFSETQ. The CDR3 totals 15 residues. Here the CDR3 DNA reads TGCGCCAGCAGCTTGGGGACAGGGTACACCGGGGAGCTGTTTTTT. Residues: CASSLGTGYTGELFF.

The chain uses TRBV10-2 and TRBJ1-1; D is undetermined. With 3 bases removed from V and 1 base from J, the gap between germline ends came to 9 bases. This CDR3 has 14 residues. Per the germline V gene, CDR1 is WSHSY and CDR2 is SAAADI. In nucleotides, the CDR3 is TGCGCCAGCAGTGACGGCCCCGGGAACACTGAAGCTTTCTTT. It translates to CASSDGPGNTEAFF.

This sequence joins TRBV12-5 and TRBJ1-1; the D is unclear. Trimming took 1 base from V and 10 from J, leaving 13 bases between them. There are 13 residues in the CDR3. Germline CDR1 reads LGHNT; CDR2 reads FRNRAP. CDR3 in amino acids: CASGLGGWRGAFF. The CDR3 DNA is TGTGCTAGTGGTTTGGGCGGCTGGCGTGGAGCTTTCTTT.

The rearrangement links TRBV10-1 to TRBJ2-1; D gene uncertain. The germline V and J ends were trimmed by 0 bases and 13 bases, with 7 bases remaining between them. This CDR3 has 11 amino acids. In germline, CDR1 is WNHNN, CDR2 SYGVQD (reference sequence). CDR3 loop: CASSESTHQFF. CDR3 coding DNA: TGCGCCAGCAGTGAGTCGACTCACCAGTTCTTC.

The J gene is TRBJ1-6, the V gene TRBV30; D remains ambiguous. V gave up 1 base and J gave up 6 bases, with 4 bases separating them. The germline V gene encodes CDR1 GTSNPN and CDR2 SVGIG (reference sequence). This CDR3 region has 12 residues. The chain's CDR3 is CAWSASNSPLHF. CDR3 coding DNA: TGTGCCTGGAGTGCGAGTAATTCACCCCTCCACTTT.

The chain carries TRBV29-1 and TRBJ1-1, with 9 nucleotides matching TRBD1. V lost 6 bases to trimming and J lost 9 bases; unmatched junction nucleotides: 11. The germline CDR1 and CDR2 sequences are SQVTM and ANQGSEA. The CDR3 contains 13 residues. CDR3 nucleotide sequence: TGCAGCGTATTGGGACAGGGCAGGTACAAAGCTTTCTTT. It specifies CSVLGQGRYKAFF. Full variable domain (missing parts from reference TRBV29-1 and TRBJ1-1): SAVISQKPSRDICQRGTSLTIQCQVDSQVTMMFWYRQQPGQSLTLIATANQGSEATYESGFVIDKFPISRPNLTFSTLTVSNMSPEDSSIYLCSVLGQGRYKAFFGQGTRLTVV.

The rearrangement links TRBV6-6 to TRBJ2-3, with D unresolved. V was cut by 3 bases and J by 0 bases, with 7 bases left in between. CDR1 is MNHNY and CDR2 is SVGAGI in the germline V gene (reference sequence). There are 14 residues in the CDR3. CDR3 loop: CASSYDWSTDTQYF. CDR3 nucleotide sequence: TGTGCCAGCAGTTATGACTGGAGCACAGATACGCAGTATTTT.

CDR3 bases: TGCGCCAGCAGTTTCAGCGGGAGAGGCCACGAGCAGTACTTC. Translated: CASSFSGRGHEQYF. V and J are TRBV10-1 and TRBJ2-7; 8 bases match TRBD2. The junction had 8 bases not matched to a gene; V was cut back by 5 bases and J by 5 bases. Looked up from germline, CDR1 is WNHNN and CDR2 is SYGVQD (reference sequence). The CDR3 is 14 residues long.

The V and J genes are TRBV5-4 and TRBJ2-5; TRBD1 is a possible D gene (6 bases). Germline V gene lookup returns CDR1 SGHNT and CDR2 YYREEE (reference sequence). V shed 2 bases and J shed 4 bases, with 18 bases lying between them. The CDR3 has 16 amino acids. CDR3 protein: CASSLGNRVEVETQYF. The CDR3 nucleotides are TGTGCCAGCAGCTTAGGCAACAGGGTGGAGGTAGAGACCCAGTACTTC.

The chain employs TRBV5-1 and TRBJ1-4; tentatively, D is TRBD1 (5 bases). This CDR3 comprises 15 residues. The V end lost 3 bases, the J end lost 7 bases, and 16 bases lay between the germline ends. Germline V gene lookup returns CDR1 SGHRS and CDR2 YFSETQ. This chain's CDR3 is CASSSSSYGGEKLFF. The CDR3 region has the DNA TGCGCCAGCAGCTCTTCTTCTTACGGGGGTGAAAAACTGTTTTTT.

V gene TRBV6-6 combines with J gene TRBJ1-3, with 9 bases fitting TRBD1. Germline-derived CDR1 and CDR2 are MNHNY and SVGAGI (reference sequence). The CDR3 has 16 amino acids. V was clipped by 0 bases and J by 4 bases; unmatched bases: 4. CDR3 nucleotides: TGTGCCAGCAGTTACTCCAGGGACAGGGTCGGAAACACCATATATTTT. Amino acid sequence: CASSYSRDRVGNTIYF.

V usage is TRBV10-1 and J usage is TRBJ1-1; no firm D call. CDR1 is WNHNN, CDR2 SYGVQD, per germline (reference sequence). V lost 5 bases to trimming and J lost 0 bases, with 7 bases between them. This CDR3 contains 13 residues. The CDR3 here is CASSRVLNTEAFF. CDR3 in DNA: TGCGCCAGCAGTCGGGTGTTGAACACTGAAGCTTTCTTT.

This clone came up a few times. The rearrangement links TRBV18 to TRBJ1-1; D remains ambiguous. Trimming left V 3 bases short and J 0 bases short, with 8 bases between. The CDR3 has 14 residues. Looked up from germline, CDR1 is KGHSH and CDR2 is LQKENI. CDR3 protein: CASSPYRMNTEAFF. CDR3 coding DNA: TGTGCCAGCTCACCGTACCGCATGAACACTGAAGCTTTCTTT.

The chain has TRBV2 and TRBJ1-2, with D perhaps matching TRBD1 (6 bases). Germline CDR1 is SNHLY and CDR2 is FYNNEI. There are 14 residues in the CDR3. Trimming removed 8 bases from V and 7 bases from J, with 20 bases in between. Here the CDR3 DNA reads TGTGCCAGCCTCCCCGGGGGGCGAGGTAGTGGCTACACCTTC. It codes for CASLPGGRGSGYTF.

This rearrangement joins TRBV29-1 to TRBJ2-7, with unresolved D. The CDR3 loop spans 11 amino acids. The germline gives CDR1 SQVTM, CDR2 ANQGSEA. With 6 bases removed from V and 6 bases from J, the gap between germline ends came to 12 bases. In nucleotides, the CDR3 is TGCAGCGTCTCTTTTGGAGTCGAGCAGTACTTC. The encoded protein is CSVSFGVEQYF.